The subject of this entry is one T cell receptor (beta chain). Its antigen is as yet unknown. The data derive from a study of T cells expressing NK-cell markers. On the study more broadly: TCR beta repertoires came from sorted CD3+CD56+NKG2C+, CD3+CD56+NKG2C- and CD3+CD56-NKG2C+ T cells. Among the eight sequenced donors, seven tested HCMV-seropositive and one tested seronegative.

This CDR3 comprises 14 residues. Germline CDR1 is SQVTM and CDR2 is ANQGSEA. No DNA is given; TCRdb re-called the 5' RACE reads and lists each CDR3 protein once. This table lists 500,000 or so distinct CDR3 sequences. Study-wide results and limits: In a group of roughly 6 donors, dominant NKG2C+ clonotypes represented 1.0-7.0% of CD8+ T cells.

The rearrangement uses TRBV29-1 and TRBJ2-3; with no DNA, the TCRdb D assignment of TRBD2 cannot be verified. The TCR comes from a man aged 18 to 29 in good health. The material sequenced was blood T cells: a sorted CD56 or NKG2C T cell subset, CD4+ or CD8+ T cells, or bulk PBMC T cells (not recorded which). CDR3 sequence reads: CSVPQVGPKDTQYF.